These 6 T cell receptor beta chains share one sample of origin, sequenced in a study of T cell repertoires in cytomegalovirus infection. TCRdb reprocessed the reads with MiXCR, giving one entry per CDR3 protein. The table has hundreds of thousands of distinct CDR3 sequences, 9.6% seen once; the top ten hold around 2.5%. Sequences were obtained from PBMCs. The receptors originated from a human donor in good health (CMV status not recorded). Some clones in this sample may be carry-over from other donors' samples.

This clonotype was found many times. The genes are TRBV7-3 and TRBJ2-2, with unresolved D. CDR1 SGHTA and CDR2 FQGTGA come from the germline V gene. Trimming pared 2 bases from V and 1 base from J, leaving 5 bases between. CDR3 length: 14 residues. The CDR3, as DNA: TGTGCCAGCAGCTTATATGTGAACACCGGGGAGCTGTTTTTT. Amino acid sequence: CASSLYVNTGELFF.

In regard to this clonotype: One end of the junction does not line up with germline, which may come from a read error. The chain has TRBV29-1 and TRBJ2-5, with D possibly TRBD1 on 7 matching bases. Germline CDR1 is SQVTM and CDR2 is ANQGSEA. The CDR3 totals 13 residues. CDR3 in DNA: TGCAGCGTAAATCAGGGGGGCGGTAGCTGGGAGGACTTC. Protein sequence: CSVNQGGGSWEDF.

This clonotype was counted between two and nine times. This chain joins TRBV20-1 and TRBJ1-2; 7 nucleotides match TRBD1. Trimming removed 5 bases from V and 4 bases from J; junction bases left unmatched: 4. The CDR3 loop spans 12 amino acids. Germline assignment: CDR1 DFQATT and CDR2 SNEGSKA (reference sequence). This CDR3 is CSAVDRVYGYTF. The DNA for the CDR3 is TGCAGTGCTGTAGACAGGGTCTATGGCTACACCTTC.

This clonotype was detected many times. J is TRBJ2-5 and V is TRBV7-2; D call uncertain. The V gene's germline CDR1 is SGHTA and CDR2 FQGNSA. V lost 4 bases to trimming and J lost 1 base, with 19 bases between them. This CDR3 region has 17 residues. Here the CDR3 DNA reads TGTGCCAGCAGCTCTAGACGTGGGCTTAGATCCCAAGAGACCCAGTACTTC. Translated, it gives CASSSRRGLRSQETQYF.

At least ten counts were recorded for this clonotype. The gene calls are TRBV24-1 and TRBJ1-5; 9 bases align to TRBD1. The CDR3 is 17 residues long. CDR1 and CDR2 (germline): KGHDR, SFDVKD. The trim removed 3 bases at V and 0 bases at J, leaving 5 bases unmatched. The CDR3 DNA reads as TGTGCCACCAGTGATCGGGACAGGGCCAATAGCAATCAGCCCCAGCATTTT. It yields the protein CATSDRDRANSNQPQHF.

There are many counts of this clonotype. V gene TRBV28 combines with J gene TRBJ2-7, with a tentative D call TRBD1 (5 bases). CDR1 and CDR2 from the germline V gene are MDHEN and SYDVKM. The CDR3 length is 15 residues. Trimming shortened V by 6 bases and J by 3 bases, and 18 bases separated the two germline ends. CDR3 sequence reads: CASSPQVGVIYEQYV. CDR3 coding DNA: TGTGCCAGCAGCCCCCAGGTAGGGGTTATCTACGAGCAGTACGTC.